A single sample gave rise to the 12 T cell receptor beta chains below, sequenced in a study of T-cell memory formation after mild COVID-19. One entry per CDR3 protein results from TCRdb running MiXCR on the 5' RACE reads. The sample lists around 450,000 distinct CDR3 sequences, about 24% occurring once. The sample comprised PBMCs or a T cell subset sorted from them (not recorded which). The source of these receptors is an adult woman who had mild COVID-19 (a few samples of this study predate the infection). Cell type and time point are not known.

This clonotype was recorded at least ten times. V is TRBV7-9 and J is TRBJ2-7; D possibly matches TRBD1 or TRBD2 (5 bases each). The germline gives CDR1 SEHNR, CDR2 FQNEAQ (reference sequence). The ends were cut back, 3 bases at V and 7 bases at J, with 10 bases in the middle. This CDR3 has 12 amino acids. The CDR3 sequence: CASSLGTREQYF. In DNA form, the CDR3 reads TGTGCCAGCAGCTTGGGGACGAGGGAGCAGTACTTC.

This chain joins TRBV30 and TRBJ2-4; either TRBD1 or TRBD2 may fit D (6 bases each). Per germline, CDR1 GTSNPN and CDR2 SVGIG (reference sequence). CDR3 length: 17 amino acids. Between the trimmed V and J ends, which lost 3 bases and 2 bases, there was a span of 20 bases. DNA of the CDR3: TGTGCCTGGAGGCCGAGGGGGACTCGCCCTCCCAAAAACATTCAGTACTTC. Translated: CAWRPRGTRPPKNIQYF.

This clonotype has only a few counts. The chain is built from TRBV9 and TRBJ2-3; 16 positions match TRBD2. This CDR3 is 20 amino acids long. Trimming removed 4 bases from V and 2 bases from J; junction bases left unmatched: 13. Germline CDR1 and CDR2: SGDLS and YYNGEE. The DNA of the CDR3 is TGTGCCAGCAGCCTAAAGCCGGGACTAGCGGGGGGGATGTCCACAGATACGCAGTATTTT. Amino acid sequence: CASSLKPGLAGGMSTDTQYF.

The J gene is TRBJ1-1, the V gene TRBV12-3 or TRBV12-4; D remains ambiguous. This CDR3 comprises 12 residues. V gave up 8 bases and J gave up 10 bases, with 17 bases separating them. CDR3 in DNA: TGTGCCAGCGAACGAACGGGCGTTGGAGCTTTCTTT. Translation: CASERTGVGAFF.

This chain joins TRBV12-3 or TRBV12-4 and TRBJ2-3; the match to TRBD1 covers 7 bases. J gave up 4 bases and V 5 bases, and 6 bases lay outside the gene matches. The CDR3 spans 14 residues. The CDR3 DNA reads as TGTGCCAGCAGTGGTACAGGGGTAGCAGATACGCAGTATTTT. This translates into CASSGTGVADTQYF.

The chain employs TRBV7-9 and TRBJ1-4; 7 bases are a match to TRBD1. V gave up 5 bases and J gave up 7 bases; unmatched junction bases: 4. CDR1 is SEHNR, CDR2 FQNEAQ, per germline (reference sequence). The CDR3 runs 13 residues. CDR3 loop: CASSMDRSEKLFF. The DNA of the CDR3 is TGTGCCAGCAGCATGGACAGGAGTGAAAAACTGTTTTTT.

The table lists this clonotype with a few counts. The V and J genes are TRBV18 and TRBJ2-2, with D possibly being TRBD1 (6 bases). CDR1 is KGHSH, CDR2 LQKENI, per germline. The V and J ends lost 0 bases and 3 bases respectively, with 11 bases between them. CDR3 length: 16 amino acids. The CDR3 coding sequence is TGTGCCAGCTCACCACCGGACAGATTTTACACCGGGGAGCTGTTTTTT. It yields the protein CASSPPDRFYTGELFF.

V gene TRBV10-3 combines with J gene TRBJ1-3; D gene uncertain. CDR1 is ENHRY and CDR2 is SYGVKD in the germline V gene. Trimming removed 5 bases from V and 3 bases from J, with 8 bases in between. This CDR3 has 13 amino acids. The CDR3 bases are TGTGCCATCAGTACCTCTAGTGGAAACACCATATATTTT. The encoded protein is CAISTSSGNTIYF.

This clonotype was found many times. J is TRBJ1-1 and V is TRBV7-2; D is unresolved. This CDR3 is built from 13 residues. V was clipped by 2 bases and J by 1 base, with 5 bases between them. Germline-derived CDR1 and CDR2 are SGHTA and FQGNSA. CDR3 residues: CASSLTPNTEAFF. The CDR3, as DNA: TGTGCCAGCAGCTTAACCCCGAACACTGAAGCTTTCTTT.

DNA of the CDR3: TGCGCCAGCAGCTTCTCGGGGGGGCCTCCCTACGAGCAGTACTTC. Its translation: CASSFSGGPPYEQYF. The chain has TRBV5-1 and TRBJ2-7, with 8 nucleotides matching TRBD2. V shed 2 bases, J shed 2 bases, and the junction held 6 bases outside the gene matches. The CDR3 contains 15 residues. Germline V gene sequence: CDR1 SGHRS, CDR2 YFSETQ.

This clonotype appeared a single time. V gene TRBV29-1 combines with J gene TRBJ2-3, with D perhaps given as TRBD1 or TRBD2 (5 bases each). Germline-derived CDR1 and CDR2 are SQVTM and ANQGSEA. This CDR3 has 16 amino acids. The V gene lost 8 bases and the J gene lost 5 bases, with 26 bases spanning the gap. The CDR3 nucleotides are TGCAGCCTACGAGGGACCAATCCTATGTCGGTAGATACGCAGTATTTT. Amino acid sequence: CSLRGTNPMSVDTQYF.

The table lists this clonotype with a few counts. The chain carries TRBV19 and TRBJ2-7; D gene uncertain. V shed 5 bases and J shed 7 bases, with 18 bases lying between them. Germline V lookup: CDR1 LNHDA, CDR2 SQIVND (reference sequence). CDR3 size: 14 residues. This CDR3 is CASSPAGLLQEQYF. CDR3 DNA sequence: TGTGCCAGTAGTCCTGCCGGCCTGCTGCAAGAGCAGTACTTC.